Listed here are 20 T cell receptor beta chains from one sample, sequenced in a study of cytomegalovirus exposure and HLA in healthy donors. Use of 60 Vbeta and 13 Jbeta primers characterized the PCR. The repertoire was sequenced with immunoSEQ multiplex PCR; TCRdb's copy has only in-frame clones and lacks some. The sample has roughly 100,000 clones; 55% to 80% are singletons. The sample taken for sequencing was PBMCs. Receptor source: a human donor in good health.

This clone was detected only a few times. The rearrangement links TRBV19 to TRBJ2-7; TRBD1 aligns across 9 bases. Looked up from germline, CDR1 is LNHDA and CDR2 is SQIVND (reference sequence). V was pared by 5 bases and J by 5 bases, with 10 bases of the junction left unmatched. The CDR3 is 15 residues long. CDR3 protein: CASSERTGTGNEQYF. CDR3 nucleotides: TGTGCCAGTAGTGAGCGAACCGGGACAGGGAACGAGCAGTACTTC.

Only a few counts were recorded for this clone. The J gene is TRBJ2-6, the V gene TRBV19; 8 bases match TRBD1. The CDR3 has 17 amino acids. V shed 7 bases, J shed 1 base, and the junction held 9 bases outside the gene matches. CDR1 is LNHDA, CDR2 SQIVND, per germline (reference sequence). CDR3 DNA sequence: TGTGCCAGTACCCCGTCCAGGGGGCCTTCTGGGGCCAACGTCCTGACTTTC. As protein: CASTPSRGPSGANVLTF.

The V gene is TRBV29-1, the J gene TRBJ2-1; 10 nucleotides match TRBD1. Germline V CDR1 and CDR2: SQVTM, ANQGSEA. This CDR3 spans 15 amino acids. Trimming cost V 3 bases and J 6 bases; bases outside gene matches: 8. DNA for the CDR3: TGCAGCGTTGAGCCCGGGACAGGGGACCTCAATGAGCAGTTCTTC. Translating it yields CSVEPGTGDLNEQFF.

V is TRBV11-2 and J is TRBJ2-5; TRBD2 aligns across 9 bases. Germline assignment: CDR1 SGHAT and CDR2 FQNNGV. V lost 6 bases, J lost 4 bases, and 6 bases stayed unmatched. The CDR3 runs 14 residues. CDR3 protein: CASSIAGAGETQYF. The CDR3 region has the DNA TGTGCCAGCAGTATAGCGGGAGCAGGAGAGACCCAGTACTTC.

V usage is TRBV29-1 and J usage is TRBJ2-1; D is possibly TRBD2 (6 bases). Trimming left V 5 bases short and J 1 base short, with 15 bases between. The CDR3 sequence is 15 residues long. Germline values: CDR1 SQVTM, CDR2 ANQGSEA. CDR3 residues: CSVHRGVESYNEQFF. DNA for the CDR3: TGCAGCGTTCACCGCGGGGTGGAGTCCTACAATGAGCAGTTCTTC.

The chain is built from TRBV5-6 and TRBJ1-1; 7 nucleotides match TRBD1. The germline V gene encodes CDR1 SGHDT and CDR2 YYEEEE. The CDR3 spans 14 residues. J lost 5 bases, V lost 6 bases, and 10 bases had no gene match. In DNA form, the CDR3 reads TGTGCCAGCACCGTGACAGGGTGGAGAACTGAAGCTTTCTTT. Translation: CASTVTGWRTEAFF.

The chain recombines TRBV5-4 with TRBJ2-3; D is uncertain. Trimming took 2 bases from V and 4 from J, leaving 5 bases between them. CDR1 SGHNT and CDR2 YYREEE come from the germline V gene (reference sequence). The CDR3 length is 12 residues. For the CDR3, the DNA is TGTGCCAGCAGCTTTCGCGCAGATACGCAGTATTTT. Its translation: CASSFRADTQYF. The full variable domain, in which reference TRBV5-4 and TRBJ2-3 provide the parts outside the CDR3, is ETGVTQSPTHLIKTRGQQVTLRCSSQSGHNTVSWYQQALGQGPQFIFQYYREEENGRGNFPPRFSGLQFPNYSSELNVNALELDDSALYLCASSFRADTQYFGPGTRLTVL.

This sequence joins TRBV11-3 and TRBJ2-3; no firm D call. CDR1 and CDR2 from the germline V gene are SGHNT and YENEEA. The CDR3 has 14 amino acids. Trimming took off 4 bases at V and 0 bases at J, with 8 bases between the two ends. CDR3 region: CASSSKASTDTQYF. The CDR3 coding sequence is TGTGCCAGCAGCTCCAAAGCTAGCACAGATACGCAGTATTTT.

This rearrangement joins TRBV14 to TRBJ2-5; no definite D call. The CDR3 is made up of 14 amino acids. The V gene lost 4 bases and the J gene lost 8 bases, with 17 bases spanning the gap. Germline CDR1 reads SGHDN; CDR2 reads FVKESK. The CDR3 loop reads CASSRAASPATQYF. The CDR3 nucleotides read TGTGCCAGCAGCCGCGCCGCCTCTCCCGCCACCCAGTACTTC.

This rearrangement joins TRBV18 to TRBJ2-1; 8 nucleotides align to TRBD2. The CDR3 is 15 amino acids. The V gene's germline CDR1 is KGHSH and CDR2 LQKENI. V was pared by 3 bases and J by 4 bases, with 5 bases of the junction left unmatched. The CDR3 is CASSPSAGVYNEQFF. The CDR3 nucleotides read TGTGCCAGCTCACCGTCAGCGGGAGTGTACAATGAGCAGTTCTTC.

This clone was counted a few times. The chain recombines TRBV6-1 with TRBJ2-7; 7 bases map to TRBD1. Germline CDR1 MNHNS, CDR2 SASEGT. V shed 8 bases and J 0 bases; nucleotides not matched to a gene: 4. The CDR3 is made up of 13 amino acids. This chain's CDR3 is CASHRDSSYEQYF. Here the CDR3 DNA reads TGTGCCAGCCACCGGGACAGCTCCTACGAGCAGTACTTC.

The CDR3: CASSFTGVSDTQYF. CDR3 DNA: TGCGCCAGCAGCTTCACGGGAGTTTCAGATACGCAGTATTTT. The chain uses TRBV5-1 and TRBJ2-3, with D possibly TRBD2 on 6 matching bases. CDR1 and CDR2 from the germline V gene are SGHRS and YFSETQ. This CDR3 is 14 amino acids long. V was shortened by 2 bases and J by 4 bases, with 11 bases between the two germline ends. Drawing the rest from reference TRBV5-1 and TRBJ2-3, the complete variable domain is KAGVTQTPRYLIKTRGQQVTLSCSPISGHRSVSWYQQTPGQGLQFLFEYFSETQRNKGNFPGRFSGRQFSNSRSEMNVSTLELGDSALYLCASSFTGVSDTQYFGPGTRLTVL.

The genes are TRBV5-8 and TRBJ2-5, with 10 bases matching TRBD2. Per germline, CDR1 SGHTS and CDR2 YDEGEE. Trimming removed 1 base from V and 1 base from J; junction bases left unmatched: 1. This CDR3 spans 15 amino acids. In DNA, the CDR3 is TGTGCCAGCAGCTTGTGGACTAGCGGCCAAGAGACCCAGTACTTC. Protein product: CASSLWTSGQETQYF.

The CDR3 sequence is CASSSQAGGYTF. CDR3 coding DNA: TGTGCCAGCAGTTCTCAGGCAGGCGGCTACACCTTC. The chain uses TRBV27 and TRBJ1-2; no firm D call. The CDR3 length is 12 residues. CDR1 is MNHEY, CDR2 SMNVEV, per germline (reference sequence). Between the trimmed V and J ends, which lost 4 bases and 8 bases, there was a span of 11 bases.

V and J are TRBV19 and TRBJ1-5; no clear D gene. The CDR3 loop spans 15 amino acids. The ends were cut back, 2 bases at V and 6 bases at J, with 14 bases in the middle. Germline lookup yields CDR1 LNHDA and CDR2 SQIVND (reference sequence). DNA of the CDR3: TGTGCCAGTAGTATATCCCGCACCGCGGGTCAGCCCCAGCATTTT. It translates to CASSISRTAGQPQHF.

J is TRBJ2-3 and V is TRBV5-6; D perhaps matches TRBD2 (6 bases). Germline assignment: CDR1 SGHDT and CDR2 YYEEEE. The CDR3 covers 15 residues. Trimming took off 4 bases at V and 0 bases at J, with 12 bases between the two ends. Written as DNA, the CDR3 is TGTGCCAGCAGCGCGACCGGGACTAGCACAGATACGCAGTATTTT. Its translation: CASSATGTSTDTQYF.

The chain recombines TRBV25-1 with TRBJ1-4, with no clear D. V dropped 5 bases and J dropped 8 bases, with 21 bases sitting between them. Germline V lookup: CDR1 MGHDK, CDR2 SYGVNS. The CDR3 covers 16 residues. The CDR3 region has the DNA TGTGCCAGCAGTCTACCGGGAGGGTGGGGAGAGGAAAAACTGTTTTTT. It translates to CASSLPGGWGEEKLFF. Full variable domain (missing parts from reference TRBV25-1 and TRBJ1-4): EADIYQTPRYLVIGTGKKITLECSQTMGHDKMYWYQQDPGMELHLIHYSYGVNSTEKGDLSSESTVSRIRTEHFPLTLESARPSHTSQYLCASSLPGGWGEEKLFFGSGTQLSVL.

This chain joins TRBV6-5 and TRBJ2-5; 11 bases map to TRBD2. This CDR3 region has 14 residues. Germline-derived CDR1 and CDR2 are MNHEY and SVGAGI. The V and J ends lost 8 bases and 4 bases, in that order; junction bases with no gene match: 6. CDR3 residues: CASRQLAGVETQYF. The CDR3 nucleotides read TGTGCCAGCCGGCAACTAGCGGGAGTAGAGACCCAGTACTTC.

The chain recombines TRBV4-1 with TRBJ2-7; 9 bases are shared with TRBD2. The CDR3 has 17 amino acids. Per the germline V gene, CDR1 is MGHRA and CDR2 is YSYEKL. V lost 5 bases and J lost 5; bases outside the gene matches: 16. The CDR3 is CASSTLGAGGPSDEQYF. The CDR3 DNA is TGCGCCAGCAGCACCCTCGGGGCGGGAGGGCCGTCCGACGAGCAGTACTTC.

The chain is built from TRBV4-2 and TRBJ2-2, with D possibly being TRBD2 (6 bases). CDR1 is LGHNA, CDR2 YNFKEQ, per germline. The CDR3 is 15 amino acids. Trimming shortened V by 4 bases and J by 2 bases, and 11 bases separated the two germline ends. The CDR3 loop reads CASSREAANTGELFF. The CDR3 nucleotides are TGTGCCAGCAGCCGGGAGGCCGCTAACACCGGGGAGCTGTTTTTT.